Listed here are 19 T cell receptor beta chains from one sample, sequenced in a study of blood T cell repertoires in COVID-19. Profiled with immunoSEQ multiplex PCR; TCRdb holds only in-frame clones, not every one. The repertoire includes 250,000 or so clones, about 90% of them detected once, and about 1.3% sits in the top ten. Sequenced input: peripheral blood. These receptors originate from a man older than 75 with acute or convalescent COVID-19.

This sequence joins TRBV10-3 and TRBJ2-3; 9 bases match TRBD2. V gave up 6 bases and J gave up 5 bases; unmatched junction bases: 3. Germline CDR1 is ENHRY and CDR2 is SYGVKD. This CDR3 comprises 13 residues. The CDR3 DNA sequence: TGTGCCATCAGCGGGCGGGGGGGAGATACGCAGTATTTT. Amino acid sequence: CAISGRGGDTQYF.

This chain uses TRBV9 with TRBJ2-2; 9 bases align to TRBD2. The CDR3 spans 16 residues. The germline gives CDR1 SGDLS, CDR2 YYNGEE. V lost 3 bases and J lost 1; bases outside the gene matches: 4. The CDR3, as DNA: TGTGCCAGCAGCGCCCTTAGCGGGGGGAACACCGGGGAGCTGTTTTTT. Its translation: CASSALSGGNTGELFF.

CDR3 coding DNA: TGCGCCAGCAGCCAAGATGCCAGGCTAGCTGAAAAACTGTTTTTT. Translating it yields CASSQDARLAEKLFF. This chain uses TRBV4-3 with TRBJ1-4; D gene ambiguous. This CDR3 spans 15 amino acids. Germline V gene lookup returns CDR1 LGHNA and CDR2 YSLEER. Trimming left V 0 bases short and J 7 bases short, with 12 bases between.

The genes are TRBV20-1 and TRBJ1-1, with D unclear. This CDR3 contains 11 residues. V dropped 3 bases and J dropped 8 bases, with 10 bases sitting between them. Germline lookup yields CDR1 DFQATT and CDR2 SNEGSKA (reference sequence). CDR3 sequence reads: CSASYSREAFF. The CDR3, as DNA: TGCAGTGCTAGCTATTCGAGGGAAGCTTTCTTT.

The chain joins TRBV5-6 to TRBJ1-1, with D possibly matching TRBD1 (5 bases). Trimming shortened V by 4 bases and J by 6 bases, and 22 bases separated the two germline ends. Germline V gene data show CDR1 as SGHDT and CDR2 as YYEEEE. This CDR3 has 16 residues. CDR3 DNA: TGTGCCAGCAGCAATCAGGGAAGGTTTACCATCCCTGAAGCTTTCTTT. Amino acids: CASSNQGRFTIPEAFF.

The chain combines TRBV6-5 with TRBJ1-6, with a possible D match to TRBD1 (6 bases). CDR1 MNHEY and CDR2 SVGAGI come from the germline V gene. The CDR3 consists of 16 residues. V dropped 0 bases and J dropped 7 bases, with 13 bases sitting between them. CDR3 loop: CASSYSGGRSNSPLHF. CDR3 nucleotides: TGTGCCAGCAGTTACTCGGGGGGGCGTTCGAATTCACCCCTCCACTTT.

The rearrangement links TRBV6-1 to TRBJ1-2, with TRBD1 matching 12 bases. This CDR3 is 17 amino acids long. Per germline, CDR1 MNHNS and CDR2 SASEGT. V dropped 4 bases and J dropped 4; count of bases not matched to a gene: 10. Here the CDR3 reads CASSGAGTGGAGYGYTF. The CDR3 DNA is TGTGCCAGCAGTGGGGCTGGGACAGGGGGCGCTGGCTATGGCTACACCTTC.

The chain uses TRBV12-5 and TRBJ1-2; maybe TRBD1 (6 bases). This CDR3 spans 14 amino acids. CDR1 and CDR2 (germline): LGHNT, FRNRAP. V lost 6 bases, J lost 4 bases, and 15 bases lay in between. CDR3 in amino acids: CASGTDRRFYGYTF. Written as DNA, the CDR3 is TGTGCTAGTGGCACTGACAGGCGTTTCTATGGCTACACCTTC.

The V call is TRBV14, the J call TRBJ1-2; D is undetermined. Trimming cost V 1 base and J 8 bases, with 17 bases left between them. Germline values: CDR1 SGHDN, CDR2 FVKESK. This CDR3 contains 15 residues. CDR3 in DNA: TGTGCCAGCAGCCAAGTTTTGCAGCCGGAGAGGGGCTACACCTTC. The encoded protein is CASSQVLQPERGYTF.

This clone showed up just once. The sample has other DNA sequences that encode this CDR3 too. V usage is TRBV12-3 or TRBV12-4 and J usage is TRBJ1-5; 8 nucleotides align to TRBD1. CDR3 length: 13 residues. Trimming at V came to 5 bases and at J to 4 bases, leaving 1 base not matched to a gene. CDR3 protein: CASSRQGNQPQHF. CDR3 nucleotides: TGTGCCAGCAGTCGACAGGGGAATCAGCCCCAGCATTTT.

J is TRBJ1-1 and V is TRBV18, with TRBD1 matching 7 bases. Unmatched junction bases numbered 7, after V lost 5 bases and J lost 1 base. CDR1 KGHSH and CDR2 LQKENI come from the germline V gene. The CDR3 loop spans 15 amino acids. As DNA, the CDR3 is TGTGCCAGCTCATCTGGGACAGATTGGAACACTGAAGCTTTCTTT. It encodes CASSSGTDWNTEAFF.

J is TRBJ2-7 and V is TRBV7-7; 7 bases line up with TRBD1. The length of the CDR3 is 13 residues. With 5 bases clipped from V and 3 bases from J, the junction kept 4 bases outside the gene matches. Germline CDR1 and CDR2: SSHAT and FNYEAQ (reference sequence). This chain's CDR3 is CASSLGQNYEQYF. The CDR3 DNA follows: TGTGCCAGCAGCCTGGGACAGAACTACGAGCAGTACTTC. The complete variable domain, with remaining parts taken from reference TRBV7-7 and TRBJ2-7, reads GAGVSQSPRYKVTKRGQDVTLRCDPISSHATLYWYQQALGQGPEFLTYFNYEAQPDKSGLPSDRFSAERPEGSISTLTIQRTEQRDSAMYRCASSLGQNYEQYFGPGTRLTVT.

The chain couples TRBV28 to TRBJ2-6; 14 bases agree with TRBD2. CDR1 is MDHEN, CDR2 SYDVKM, per germline. This CDR3 region has 20 residues. With V trimmed by 5 bases and J by 0 bases, 9 bases remained unmatched. CDR3 loop: CASSRPGLAGASSGANVLTF. Here the CDR3 DNA reads TGTGCCAGCAGTAGGCCGGGACTAGCGGGAGCGAGCTCTGGGGCCAACGTCCTGACTTTC.

This rearrangement joins TRBV27 to TRBJ2-7, with no clear D. Trimming took off 1 base at V and 3 bases at J, with 7 bases between the two ends. CDR3 length equals 13 residues. Germline CDR1 reads MNHEY; CDR2 reads SMNVEV (reference sequence). The CDR3 protein is CASSLYPNYEQYF. The CDR3 DNA sequence: TGTGCCAGCAGTTTATATCCCAACTACGAGCAGTACTTC.

This clone was seen repeatedly, ten times or more. The rearrangement joins TRBV18 to TRBJ2-7; maybe TRBD1 (5 bases). Germline CDR1 is KGHSH and CDR2 is LQKENI. There are 16 residues in the CDR3. Trimming stripped 6 bases from V and 0 bases from J, with 18 bases between. In DNA form, the CDR3 reads TGTGCCAGCTCCCGATCTGACAGTTCCGGCTCCTACGAGCAGTACTTC. Its translation is CASSRSDSSGSYEQYF.

V gene TRBV3-1 (or the pseudogene TRBV3-2) combines with J gene TRBJ1-5; the match to TRBD1 covers 8 bases. The CDR3 is made up of 15 amino acids. V lost 4 bases and J lost 3; bases outside the gene matches: 5. CDR1 LGHDT and CDR2 YNNKEL come from the germline V gene (reference sequence). The CDR3 coding sequence is TGTGCCAGCAGCCTGACAGGGGATGTCAATCAGCCCCAGCATTTT. This sequence encodes CASSLTGDVNQPQHF.

CDR3 loop: CASHRGYTEAFF. The DNA for the CDR3 is TGTGCCAGTCATAGGGGATACACTGAAGCTTTCTTT. The genes are TRBV28 and TRBJ1-1; D possibly corresponds to TRBD1 (5 bases). Germline-derived CDR1 and CDR2 are MDHEN and SYDVKM. V lost 9 bases, J lost 3 bases, and 11 bases lay in between. The CDR3 contains 12 residues. Based on the CDR3 plus reference TRBV28 and TRBJ1-1, the full variable domain is DVKVTQSSRYLVKRTGEKVFLECVQDMDHENMFWYRQDPGLGLRLIYFSYDVKMKEKGDIPEGYSVSREKKERFSLILESASTNQTSMYLCASHRGYTEAFFGQGTRLTVV.

This chain's CDR3 is CASSRYLYGYTF. CDR3 nucleotide sequence: TGTGCCAGCAGCCGATACTTATATGGCTACACCTTC. The V and J genes are TRBV14 and TRBJ1-2; D unclear. Deletions cut 4 bases from V and 5 bases from J, with 8 bases between. Germline assignment: CDR1 SGHDN and CDR2 FVKESK. There are 12 residues in the CDR3.

CDR3 sequence: CASTLGRGNQPQHF. The CDR3 DNA reads TGTGCCAGCACTCTTGGGCGGGGGAATCAGCCCCAGCATTTT. The chain recombines TRBV7-2 with TRBJ1-5, with D tentatively TRBD1 (5 bases). Germline lookup yields CDR1 SGHTA and CDR2 FQGNSA. V lost 7 bases to trimming and J lost 4 bases, with 14 bases between them. This CDR3 is built from 14 residues.